This T cell receptor (beta chain) was captured in a study of radiotherapy plus CTLA-4 blockade in lung cancer. Study information: The study recorded objective responses in 18% of patients and disease control in 31%.

With V trimmed by 4 bases and J by 4 bases, 5 bases remained unmatched. The germline CDR1 and CDR2 sequences are SGHRS and YFSETQ. The length of the CDR3 is 15 residues. With regard to this clone: Its specificity is not known.

Assay used: immunoSEQ multiplex PCR; TCRdb lists only in-frame clones, some missing. The sample carries some 46,000 clones, approximately 80% recorded once. It was focal radiation plus CTLA-4 blockade with ipilimumab that patients with chemo-refractory metastatic non-small-cell lung cancer received. Regarding the study as a whole: In blood, after radiotherapy plus ipilimumab, tumor-derived TCR clones expanded.

The source material was peripheral blood, sampled from a patient treated with radiotherapy plus ipilimumab. V usage is TRBV5-1 and J usage is TRBJ2-1; 10 bases align to TRBD2. The clonotype was recovered from a human donor with non-small cell lung cancer whose response to radiotherapy plus ipilimumab could not be evaluated. The CDR3 region has the DNA TGCGCCAGCAGCCTTACTAGCGGGATATACAATGAGCAGTTCTTC. Its protein is CASSLTSGIYNEQFF.